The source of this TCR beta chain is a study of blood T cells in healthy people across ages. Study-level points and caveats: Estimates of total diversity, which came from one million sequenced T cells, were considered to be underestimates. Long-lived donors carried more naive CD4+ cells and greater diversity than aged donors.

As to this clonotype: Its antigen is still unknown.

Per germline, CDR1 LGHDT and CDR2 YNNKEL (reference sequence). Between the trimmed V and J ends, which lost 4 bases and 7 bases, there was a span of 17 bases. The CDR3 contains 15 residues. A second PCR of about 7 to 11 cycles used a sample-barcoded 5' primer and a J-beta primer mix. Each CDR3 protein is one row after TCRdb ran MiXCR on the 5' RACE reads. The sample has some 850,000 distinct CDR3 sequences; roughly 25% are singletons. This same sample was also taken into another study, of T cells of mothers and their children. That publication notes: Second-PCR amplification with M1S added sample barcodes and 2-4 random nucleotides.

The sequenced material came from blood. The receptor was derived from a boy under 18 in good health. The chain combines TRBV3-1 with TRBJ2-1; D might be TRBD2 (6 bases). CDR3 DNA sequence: TGTGCCAGCAGCCCCCGGACGGCCCGGGGGAATGAGCAGTTCTTC. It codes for CASSPRTARGNEQFF.